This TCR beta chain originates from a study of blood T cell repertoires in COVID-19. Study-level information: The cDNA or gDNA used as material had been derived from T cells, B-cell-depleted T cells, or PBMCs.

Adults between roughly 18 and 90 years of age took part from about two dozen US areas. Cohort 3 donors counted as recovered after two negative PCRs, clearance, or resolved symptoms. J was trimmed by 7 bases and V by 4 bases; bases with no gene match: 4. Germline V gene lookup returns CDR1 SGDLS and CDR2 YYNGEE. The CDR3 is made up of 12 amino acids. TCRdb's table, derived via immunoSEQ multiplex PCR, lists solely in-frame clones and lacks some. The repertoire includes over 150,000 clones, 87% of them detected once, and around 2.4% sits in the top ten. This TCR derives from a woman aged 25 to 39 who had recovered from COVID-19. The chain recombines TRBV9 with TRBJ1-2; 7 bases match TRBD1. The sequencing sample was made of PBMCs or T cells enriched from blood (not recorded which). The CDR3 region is CASSLGTAGYTF. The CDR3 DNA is TGTGCCAGCAGCCTCGGGACAGCTGGCTACACCTTC.